This T cell receptor beta chain was captured in a study of post-analysis software for immune sequencing data. On the study more broadly: Relapsing-remitting, secondary progressive and progressive-relapsing courses of multiple sclerosis were included.

General study results and limits: Patients used several TRBV segments, including TRBV5-6, TRBV5-1 and TRBV20-1, more often than controls. The authors found that F measure strongly co-clustered same-batch samples. Significantly lower normalized Chao1 diversity was found in patients with multiple sclerosis relative to controls.

Per the germline V gene, CDR1 is MNHEY and CDR2 is SVGAGI. This CDR3 is 15 amino acids long. The trim removed 6 bases at V and 3 bases at J, leaving 9 bases unmatched. TCR beta libraries were prepared from cDNA with unique molecular identifiers. TCRdb redid the calling of the PCR reads with MiXCR, one entry per CDR3 protein. Of approximately 250,000 distinct CDR3 sequences detected, 36% appear once; the ten largest clones hold 4% to 5.5%. About this clonotype: Its antigen remains unknown.

The chain uses TRBV6-5 and TRBJ1-1, with 8 bases fitting TRBD1. Sequencing was performed on blood. The receptor's source is a girl aged 5 to 17 with multiple sclerosis. Here the CDR3 DNA reads TGTGCCAGCAGCCGGACAGGGTGGGAGGACACTGAAGCTTTCTTT. Translated: CASSRTGWEDTEAFF.